These 8 T cell receptor beta chains were sequenced from one sample in a study of cytomegalovirus exposure and HLA in healthy donors. The PCR ran on 60 Vbeta and 13 Jbeta primers. Measured with immunoSEQ multiplex PCR; TCRdb has only the in-frame clones, and not every one. The sample lists about 190,000 clones; roughly four fifths were seen once. Source material: PBMCs. The receptors derive from a woman in her twenties or thirties in good health and CMV-seropositive.

This chain uses TRBV19 with TRBJ2-1; D call uncertain. V was shortened by 3 bases and J by 5 bases, with 11 bases between the two germline ends. Germline V gives CDR1 LNHDA, CDR2 SQIVND (reference sequence). The CDR3 covers 14 residues. The CDR3 DNA is TGTGCCAGTAGTATCTACAGAACGAACAATGAGCAGTTCTTC. This gives the protein CASSIYRTNNEQFF.

J is TRBJ2-5 and V is TRBV28, with 13 bases aligning to TRBD2. With the DNA end fitting TRBJ2-7 better, the J assignment may be wrong. Germline V gene sequence: CDR1 MDHEN, CDR2 SYDVKM. The CDR3 runs to 15 residues. The CDR3 nucleotides read TGTGCCAGCAGTGAGGGACTAGCGGGAAGGAACGAGCAGTACTTC. Protein sequence: CASSEGLAGRNEQYF.

This rearrangement joins TRBV4-1 to TRBJ1-5; 7 positions agree with TRBD1. Trimming took 5 bases from V and 4 from J; bases not matched to a gene: 5. From germline, CDR1 is MGHRA and CDR2 YSYEKL. The CDR3 has 14 amino acids. The CDR3 sequence: CASSWDSGNQPQHF. For the CDR3, the DNA is TGCGCCAGCAGCTGGGACAGTGGGAATCAGCCCCAGCATTTT.

V usage is TRBV9 and J usage is TRBJ2-2; D is ambiguous. This CDR3 is 13 amino acids long. Trimming left V 1 base short and J 3 bases short, with 4 bases between. Germline loops: CDR1 SGDLS, CDR2 YYNGEE. Here the CDR3 reads CASSVTYTGELFF. The CDR3 DNA sequence: TGTGCCAGCAGCGTAACTTACACCGGGGAGCTGTTTTTT.

V usage is TRBV12-5 and J usage is TRBJ2-3, with a weak D call TRBD2 (6 bases). Trimming removed 2 bases at V and 5 bases at J, with 26 bases between. Per the germline V gene, CDR1 is LGHNT and CDR2 is FRNRAP. This CDR3 region has 19 residues. CDR3 amino acids: CASGLLIDGTVTPGDTQYF. CDR3 DNA sequence: TGTGCTAGTGGTTTGCTGATCGATGGGACTGTGACCCCCGGAGATACGCAGTATTTT.

V is TRBV6-1 and J is TRBJ1-1, with D hard to call. Trimming took off 5 bases at V and 0 bases at J, with 10 bases between the two ends. Germline CDR1 MNHNS, CDR2 SASEGT. The CDR3 has 14 residues. CDR3: CASSSQLMNTEAFF. CDR3 nucleotide sequence: TGTGCCAGCAGTTCACAGCTCATGAACACTGAAGCTTTCTTT.

This sequence joins TRBV2 and TRBJ2-5, with 10 nucleotides matching TRBD2. Gene TRBJ2-7 matches the end of the DNA better, so the J call may be wrong. Germline V gene sequence: CDR1 SNHLY, CDR2 FYNNEI. The CDR3 runs 18 residues. This chain's CDR3 is CASSEALPGTSASYEQYF. The CDR3, as DNA: TGTGCCAGCAGTGAAGCGCTTCCTGGGACTAGCGCCTCCTACGAGCAGTACTTC.

This clone was picked up one time. The rearrangement joins TRBV27 to TRBJ2-7; 11 nucleotides match TRBD2. J lost 7 bases, V lost 6 bases, and 8 bases had no gene match. Per germline, CDR1 MNHEY and CDR2 SMNVEV (reference sequence). This CDR3 is 14 amino acids long. CDR3 DNA sequence: TGTGCCAGCAGACTAGCGGGAGAGGTGGGAGAGCAGTACTTC. This encodes CASRLAGEVGEQYF.